The 31 T cell receptor beta chains below come from one sample, sequenced in a study of cytomegalovirus exposure and HLA in healthy donors. Data came from immunoSEQ multiplex PCR; TCRdb stores just in-frame clones and leaves some out. Seen here are some 130,000 clones, 80% to 90% observed once, and the top ten hold approximately 3%. Material for sequencing was PBMCs. All receptors come from a man younger than 35 in good health and CMV-seronegative.

The chain couples TRBV7-9 to TRBJ1-2; D unclear. This CDR3 contains 16 residues. Trimming took 0 bases from V and 4 from J, leaving 15 bases between them. Germline CDR1 is SEHNR and CDR2 is FQNEAQ (reference sequence). The CDR3 protein is CASSLAQTGDSYGYTF. DNA of the CDR3: TGTGCCAGCAGCTTAGCCCAGACCGGGGATTCCTATGGCTACACCTTC.

The V call is TRBV5-1, the J call TRBJ2-2; 7 bases line up with TRBD1. In germline, CDR1 is SGHRS, CDR2 YFSETQ. This CDR3 comprises 14 residues. The J segment lost 3 bases and the V segment lost 4 bases, leaving 3 bases of the junction unmatched. The CDR3 region has the DNA TGCGCCAGCAGCACGGGACAGTACACCGGGGAGCTGTTTTTT. This encodes CASSTGQYTGELFF.

V and J are TRBV6-6 and TRBJ2-3, with a possible D match to TRBD1 (8 bases). The V gene's germline CDR1 is MNHNY and CDR2 SVGAGI (reference sequence). This CDR3 comprises 16 residues. V dropped 5 bases and J dropped 4 bases, with 19 bases sitting between them. CDR3 in DNA: TGTGCCAGCAGTGCATACAGGGGGAGGGAGGCAGATACGCAGTATTTT. Translated, it gives CASSAYRGREADTQYF.

The chain employs TRBV18 and TRBJ1-3, with D unclear. The germline V gene encodes CDR1 KGHSH and CDR2 LQKENI. The V gene lost 4 bases and the J gene lost 3 bases, with 13 bases spanning the gap. The CDR3 sequence is 15 residues long. The DNA for the CDR3 is TGTGCCAGCTCACGGGCAGGAACGAATGGAAACACCATATATTTT. This encodes CASSRAGTNGNTIYF.

There are a few counts of this clone. The rearrangement links TRBV6-5 to TRBJ2-3; 9 positions match TRBD2. Per the germline V gene, CDR1 is MNHEY and CDR2 is SVGAGI. Trimming cost V 2 bases and J 0 bases; bases outside gene matches: 3. The CDR3 contains 16 residues. This CDR3 reads CASSYNAGGSTDTQYF. The CDR3 DNA reads TGTGCCAGCAGTTACAACGCGGGAGGGAGCACAGATACGCAGTATTTT.

The chain uses TRBV5-6 and TRBJ2-1, with D tentatively TRBD2 (5 bases). The CDR3 is made up of 16 amino acids. Trimming removed 4 bases at V and 0 bases at J, with 14 bases between. Germline loops: CDR1 SGHDT, CDR2 YYEEEE. For the CDR3, the DNA is TGTGCCAGCAGCCCACCGTTCGGGGACTCCTACAATGAGCAGTTCTTC. Amino acids: CASSPPFGDSYNEQFF.

This rearrangement joins TRBV5-4 to TRBJ1-2; TRBD1 matches 7 bases. J was trimmed by 12 bases and V by 4 bases; bases with no gene match: 15. Germline values: CDR1 SGHNT, CDR2 YYREEE (reference sequence). There are 14 residues in the CDR3. In nucleotides, the CDR3 is TGTGCCAGCAGCATAGGGGGCCAGGGGTTTTCGCACACCTTC. Amino acids: CASSIGGQGFSHTF. The whole variable domain, filled in from reference TRBV5-4 and TRBJ1-2, reads ETGVTQSPTHLIKTRGQQVTLRCSSQSGHNTVSWYQQALGQGPQFIFQYYREEENGRGNFPPRFSGLQFPNYSSELNVNALELDDSALYLCASSIGGQGFSHTFGSGTRLTVV.

The chain joins TRBV10-1 to TRBJ1-1; 9 bases match TRBD1. The CDR3 is 15 residues long. With V trimmed by 6 bases and J by 3 bases, 8 bases remained unmatched. Germline CDR1 WNHNN, CDR2 SYGVQD (reference sequence). The CDR3 DNA reads TGCGCCAGCAGCGACCCCGGACAGGGGCACACTGAAGCTTTCTTT. Translation gives CASSDPGQGHTEAFF.

V and J are TRBV7-9 and TRBJ2-7, with 9 bases that match TRBD1. The J segment lost 6 bases and the V segment lost 5 bases, leaving 2 bases of the junction unmatched. The germline V gene has CDR1 SEHNR and CDR2 FQNEAQ (reference sequence). The length of the CDR3 is 12 residues. CDR3: CASSGQGPEQYF. The DNA of the CDR3 is TGTGCCAGCAGCGGACAGGGGCCCGAGCAGTACTTC.

The chain links TRBV4-1 to TRBJ1-1; 7 bases align to TRBD1. The CDR3 extends over 13 amino acids. Losses at the gene ends were 6 bases for V and 3 bases for J; bases not matched to a gene: 4. Germline V gene data show CDR1 as MGHRA and CDR2 as YSYEKL. The CDR3 region is CASSDRVYTEAFF. CDR3 in DNA: TGCGCCAGCAGTGACAGGGTCTACACTGAAGCTTTCTTT.

The chain has TRBV29-1 and TRBJ1-3; 7 bases map to TRBD1. Per germline, CDR1 SQVTM and CDR2 ANQGSEA. V trimming: 8 bases; J trimming: 0 bases; junction bases outside the gene matches: 1. The CDR3 runs to 12 residues. The CDR3 reads CSYRGSGNTIYF. For the CDR3, the DNA is TGCAGCTACAGGGGCTCTGGAAACACCATATATTTT.

In this sample, this clone turned up a few times. V is TRBV25-1 and J is TRBJ2-5; D is possibly TRBD2 (5 bases). Trimming cost V 10 bases and J 5 bases, with 29 bases left between them. Germline CDR1 reads MGHDK; CDR2 reads SYGVNS. The CDR3 contains 17 residues. CDR3 nucleotides: TGTGCCACCCGAGGCCAGTCCAGCGGAAGAGCCGGGGAGACCCAGTACTTC. It encodes CATRGQSSGRAGETQYF.

The J gene is TRBJ1-1, the V gene TRBV18; 7 bases are shared with TRBD1. Losses at the gene ends were 2 bases for V and 7 bases for J; bases not matched to a gene: 1. The germline gives CDR1 KGHSH, CDR2 LQKENI. The CDR3 consists of 12 residues. CDR3 DNA: TGTGCCAGCTCACCAAGGGACAGTGAAGCTTTCTTT. This sequence encodes CASSPRDSEAFF.

The V call is TRBV18, the J call TRBJ1-1; D might be TRBD1 (5 bases). Between the trimmed V and J ends, which lost 4 bases and 1 base, there was a span of 13 bases. Looked up from germline, CDR1 is KGHSH and CDR2 is LQKENI. The CDR3 sequence is 15 residues long. CDR3 DNA: TGTGCCAGCTCACTACCCTCGGGGGGGAACACTGAAGCTTTCTTT. It translates to CASSLPSGGNTEAFF. Variable domain in full (rest from reference TRBV18 and TRBJ1-1): NAGVMQNPRHLVRRRGQEARLRCSPMKGHSHVYWYRQLPEEGLKFMVYLQKENIIDESGMPKERFSAEFPKEGPSILRIQQVVRGDSAAYFCASSLPSGGNTEAFFGQGTRLTVV.

The rearrangement uses TRBV7-8 and TRBJ2-7; D is unclear. V was trimmed by 2 bases and J by 2 bases, leaving 22 bases between them. CDR1 SGHVS and CDR2 FQNEAQ come from the germline V gene. The CDR3 consists of 18 residues. CDR3 sequence: CASSLQRPFEDPPYEQYF. CDR3 in DNA: TGTGCCAGCAGCTTACAGAGGCCGTTTGAGGATCCGCCCTACGAGCAGTACTTC.

This clone appeared once. The chain combines TRBV5-6 with TRBJ2-4; D is possibly TRBD1 (5 bases). There are 15 residues in the CDR3. CDR1 is SGHDT, CDR2 YYEEEE, per germline. Trimming removed 1 base from V and 9 bases from J, with 17 bases in between. CDR3 coding DNA: TGTGCCAGCAGCTTGACGGGCAGGGTCGATGGCATTCAGTACTTC. Translation: CASSLTGRVDGIQYF.

This chain connects TRBV7-8 to TRBJ1-5; unclear D gene. The germline gives CDR1 SGHVS, CDR2 FQNEAQ. Trimming cost V 5 bases and J 5 bases, with 13 bases left between them. This CDR3 spans 14 amino acids. The CDR3 DNA is TGTGCCAGCAGCCTCCTGCGGAGCGATCAGCCCCAGCATTTT. Protein: CASSLLRSDQPQHF.

The V gene is TRBV5-1, the J gene TRBJ2-1; 7 bases map to TRBD2. Germline values: CDR1 SGHRS, CDR2 YFSETQ. The CDR3 loop spans 15 amino acids. V lost 0 bases to trimming and J lost 5 bases; unmatched junction nucleotides: 5. The CDR3 DNA reads TGCGCCAGCAGCTTGGACCTAGCGGCTAACAATGAGCAGTTCTTC. The encoded protein is CASSLDLAANNEQFF.

The rearrangement joins TRBV6-5 to TRBJ1-4; TRBD1 might be the D (5 bases). CDR1 is MNHEY and CDR2 is SVGAGI in the germline V gene. This CDR3 contains 13 residues. V lost 3 bases and J lost 7, with 9 bases in between. The CDR3 region is CASSYRRAEKLFF. CDR3 nucleotides: TGTGCCAGCAGTTATCGCAGGGCTGAAAAACTGTTTTTT.

CDR3 loop: CASSQERRSAMSEQYF. CDR3 coding DNA: TGTGCCAGCAGCCAAGAAAGGAGATCCGCCATGAGCGAGCAGTACTTC. The V call is TRBV4-2, the J call TRBJ2-7; D ambiguous. From germline, CDR1 is LGHNA and CDR2 YNFKEQ. The V gene lost 0 bases and the J gene lost 6 bases, with 18 bases spanning the gap. The CDR3 covers 16 residues.

V and J are TRBV30 and TRBJ2-2; D is unresolved. CDR1 is GTSNPN, CDR2 SVGIG, per germline (reference sequence). The V end was cut by 1 base, the J end by 7 bases, with 13 bases between. The CDR3 spans 14 residues. CDR3 loop: CAWSDHPSIGELFF. The CDR3 DNA reads as TGTGCCTGGAGTGACCACCCTTCTATCGGGGAGCTGTTTTTT.

V usage is TRBV4-3 and J usage is TRBJ2-5, with 8 bases aligning to TRBD2. The trim removed 0 bases at V and 6 bases at J, leaving 15 bases unmatched. Germline CDR1 reads LGHNA; CDR2 reads YSLEER. The CDR3 contains 18 residues. DNA of the CDR3: TGCGCCAGCAGCCAAGATTGGCGCGGGAGGCCCCGGGGGAAGACCCAGTACTTC. Protein product: CASSQDWRGRPRGKTQYF.

CDR3 nucleotide sequence: TGTGCCAGCTCACCTCTACAGGGGACGGTTGGGGAGACCCAGTACTTC. This encodes CASSPLQGTVGETQYF. The V and J genes are TRBV18 and TRBJ2-5; 7 positions agree with TRBD1. The J segment lost 5 bases and the V segment lost 3 bases, leaving 12 bases of the junction unmatched. This CDR3 is built from 16 residues. Germline V gene sequence: CDR1 KGHSH, CDR2 LQKENI.

The chain carries TRBV7-2 and TRBJ2-1; TRBD1 matches 7 bases. This CDR3 comprises 16 residues. The germline CDR1 and CDR2 sequences are SGHTA and FQGNSA. The V and J ends lost 1 base and 0 bases, in that order; junction bases with no gene match: 3. This CDR3 reads CASSLVGDSSYNEQFF. DNA for the CDR3: TGTGCCAGCAGCTTAGTAGGGGACAGCTCCTACAATGAGCAGTTCTTC.

The chain links TRBV27 to TRBJ2-7, with D possibly matching TRBD2 (6 bases). The germline V and J ends were trimmed by 3 bases and 4 bases, with 7 bases remaining between them. The CDR3 consists of 12 residues. Germline-derived CDR1 and CDR2 are MNHEY and SMNVEV (reference sequence). CDR3 nucleotide sequence: TGTGCCAGCAGTTTTAGCGGTTACGAGCAGTACTTC. Translated, it gives CASSFSGYEQYF.

The chain uses TRBV7-2 and TRBJ2-7, with D possibly being TRBD2 (6 bases). The germline V gene has CDR1 SGHTA and CDR2 FQGNSA. The CDR3 is 18 residues long. Deletions cut 1 base from V and 4 bases from J, with 23 bases between. DNA for the CDR3: TGTGCCAGCAGCTTAGTGTTTAGCAGGGCTAGCGAGAAATACGAGCAGTACTTC. Protein sequence: CASSLVFSRASEKYEQYF.

This chain uses TRBV6-4 with TRBJ2-1; 8 bases match TRBD2. The CDR3 has 14 amino acids. Germline CDR1 reads MRHNA; CDR2 reads SNTAGT. V lost 2 bases, J lost 3 bases, and 0 bases stayed unmatched. CDR3 amino acids: CASSDAGGYNEQFF. CDR3 bases: TGTGCCAGCAGTGACGCGGGGGGCTACAATGAGCAGTTCTTC.

This clone has a handful of counts. V is TRBV11-2 and J is TRBJ2-2, with 7 bases that match TRBD2. Germline V gene sequence: CDR1 SGHAT, CDR2 FQNNGV. V shed 3 bases, J shed 3 bases, and the junction held 7 bases outside the gene matches. There are 16 residues in the CDR3. In nucleotides, the CDR3 is TGTGCCAGCAGCTTCGCGGGAGATTTGTACACCGGGGAGCTGTTTTTT. Protein product: CASSFAGDLYTGELFF.

The rearrangement links TRBV29-1 to TRBJ1-2; D is perhaps TRBD1 (6 bases). V lost 6 bases and J 5 bases, leaving 16 bases between the germline ends. The CDR3 consists of 13 residues. Germline V gene lookup returns CDR1 SQVTM and CDR2 ANQGSEA. This chain's CDR3 is CSVGKPDSYGYTF. As DNA, the CDR3 is TGCAGCGTGGGGAAACCGGACAGTTATGGCTACACCTTC.

This clone is a singleton in its sample. This chain joins TRBV9 and TRBJ2-7; 13 bases are a match to TRBD2. Germline V lookup: CDR1 SGDLS, CDR2 YYNGEE. Trimming at V came to 0 bases and at J to 5 bases, leaving 11 bases not matched to a gene. The CDR3 loop spans 18 amino acids. The CDR3 DNA follows: TGTGCCAGCAGCGTAGGAAACTTACCGGGACTAGCGGGAAACGAGCAGTACTTC. Protein: CASSVGNLPGLAGNEQYF. The full variable domain, in which reference TRBV9 and TRBJ2-7 provide the parts outside the CDR3, is DSGVTQTPKHLITATGQRVTLRCSPRSGDLSVYWYQQSLDQGLQFLIQYYNGEERAKGNILERFSAQQFPDLHSELNLSSLELGDSALYFCASSVGNLPGLAGNEQYFGPGTRLTVT.

This chain joins TRBV7-2 and TRBJ2-5; the match to TRBD2 covers 8 bases. CDR3 size: 14 residues. V was pared by 7 bases and J by 3 bases, with 7 bases of the junction left unmatched. From germline, CDR1 is SGHTA and CDR2 FQGNSA. CDR3 DNA: TGTGCCAGCACTCCCGGGAGGGTGGAAGAGACCCAGTACTTC. Translated: CASTPGRVEETQYF. Full variable domain (rest looked up from reference TRBV7-2 and TRBJ2-5): GAGVSQSPSNKVTEKGKDVELRCDPISGHTALYWYRQSLGQGLEFLIYFQGNSAPDKSGLPSDRFSAERTGGSVSTLTIQRTQQEDSAVYLCASTPGRVEETQYFGPGTRLLVL.